Presented here are 25 T cell receptor beta chains from one specimen sequenced in a study of cytomegalovirus exposure and HLA in healthy donors. PCR primers comprised 60 Vbeta and 13 Jbeta primers. Libraries were prepared by immunoSEQ multiplex PCR; TCRdb keeps only in-frame clonotypes and omits some of them. The sample has 150,000 to 200,000 clones; more than 85% are singletons. The sample was PBMCs. The receptor source for this set is a woman aged 18-29 years in good health and CMV-seronegative.

The gene calls are TRBV7-3 and TRBJ2-3, with 7 bases identical to TRBD2. CDR3 length: 15 residues. Germline assignment: CDR1 SGHTA and CDR2 FQGTGA. Losses at the gene ends were 2 bases for V and 3 bases for J; bases not matched to a gene: 5. In DNA form, the CDR3 reads TGTGCCAGCAGCTTAGCTAGCGGAAGGACAGATACGCAGTATTTT. This encodes CASSLASGRTDTQYF.

The chain joins TRBV5-1 to TRBJ2-7; D may be TRBD1 (6 bases). The V and J ends lost 4 bases and 4 bases respectively, with 18 bases between them. There are 15 residues in the CDR3. Per germline, CDR1 SGHRS and CDR2 YFSETQ. Here the CDR3 DNA reads TGCGCCAGCAGCAAGGGAGCTCAGGGGCTTTACGAGCAGTACTTC. Protein product: CASSKGAQGLYEQYF.

This clone has a handful of counts. The chain uses TRBV6-5 and TRBJ1-6; D is unresolved. CDR1 is MNHEY and CDR2 is SVGAGI in the germline V gene. The CDR3 has 13 residues. With 5 bases removed from V and 5 bases from J, the gap between germline ends came to 7 bases. The CDR3 sequence is CASSDRDNSPLHF. DNA of the CDR3: TGTGCCAGCAGTGATCGGGATAATTCACCCCTCCACTTT.

This clone was recorded once. CDR3 in DNA: TGTGCCAGCAGCGGGACAGACCCTGAGAGTGGTGGCTACACCTTC. As protein: CASSGTDPESGGYTF. V is TRBV2 and J is TRBJ1-2; 7 bases line up with TRBD1. Germline V gives CDR1 SNHLY, CDR2 FYNNEI. J lost 7 bases, V lost 6 bases, and 14 bases had no gene match. The CDR3 spans 15 residues.

This chain links TRBV7-3 with TRBJ2-3; the match to TRBD2 covers 7 bases. V trimming: 5 bases; J trimming: 4 bases; junction bases outside the gene matches: 12. CDR3 length equals 16 residues. Germline CDR1 and CDR2: SGHTA and FQGTGA. This chain's CDR3 is CASSPLGGGPADTQYF. DNA for the CDR3: TGTGCCAGCAGCCCCCTTGGGGGAGGGCCGGCAGATACGCAGTATTTT. Full variable domain (rest looked up from reference TRBV7-3 and TRBJ2-3): GAGVSQTPSNKVTEKGKYVELRCDPISGHTALYWYRQSLGQGPEFLIYFQGTGAADDSGLPNDRFFAVRPEGSVSTLKIQRTERGDSAVYLCASSPLGGGPADTQYFGPGTRLTVL.

The CDR3 spells CASSLAGPLSGYTF. The CDR3 nucleotides are TGTGCCAGCAGTTTGGCAGGCCCGTTGTCTGGCTACACCTTC. V is TRBV27 and J is TRBJ1-2; D uncertain. The CDR3 length is 14 residues. The V gene lost 3 bases and the J gene lost 7 bases, with 15 bases spanning the gap. In germline, CDR1 is MNHEY, CDR2 SMNVEV (reference sequence).

This clone appeared a single time. The V gene is TRBV28, the J gene TRBJ2-7; weak D call: TRBD1 (5 bases). Per germline, CDR1 MDHEN and CDR2 SYDVKM. With 8 bases removed from V and 2 bases from J, the gap between germline ends came to 13 bases. The CDR3 length is 13 residues. This chain's CDR3 is CASRPTVTYEQYF. In nucleotides, the CDR3 is TGTGCCAGCCGACCGACAGTCACCTACGAGCAGTACTTC.

This clone is a singleton in its sample. The chain is built from TRBV7-9 and TRBJ2-1; 8 nucleotides line up with TRBD2. CDR3 length: 12 residues. The V segment lost 5 bases and the J segment 9 bases; nucleotides outside the gene matches: 3. The V gene's germline CDR1 is SEHNR and CDR2 FQNEAQ (reference sequence). CDR3 amino acids: CASSPAGGEQFF. In DNA, the CDR3 is TGTGCCAGCAGCCCGGCGGGGGGTGAGCAGTTCTTC.

This clone was detected only a few times. The V call is TRBV5-1, the J call TRBJ1-3, with 9 bases that match TRBD1. J was trimmed by 1 base and V by 0 bases; bases with no gene match: 2. The CDR3 loop spans 16 amino acids. Germline V gene sequence: CDR1 SGHRS, CDR2 YFSETQ. The CDR3 DNA reads as TGCGCCAGCAGCTTGGTGGGGACAGGGTCTGGAAACACCATATATTTT. Its translation: CASSLVGTGSGNTIYF.

V usage is TRBV4-2 and J usage is TRBJ1-6; 7 nucleotides match TRBD1. The CDR3 spans 14 residues. The germline V gene has CDR1 LGHNA and CDR2 YNFKEQ. V dropped 3 bases and J dropped 10; count of bases not matched to a gene: 6. The CDR3 DNA reads as TGTGCCAGCAGCCAGGGGGACAGAAAATCACCCCTCCACTTT. Protein: CASSQGDRKSPLHF.

CDR3 residues: CASSFAGGDTQYF. The CDR3 coding sequence is TGTGCCAGCAGCTTCGCAGGGGGAGATACGCAGTATTTT. The chain is built from TRBV7-2 and TRBJ2-3, with 7 bases identical to TRBD1. Germline V gene lookup returns CDR1 SGHTA and CDR2 FQGNSA. The ends lost 3 bases at V and 5 bases at J; junction bases unmatched: 2. This CDR3 region has 13 residues.

A word on this clone: The junction departs from germline at one end; a sequencing error may be responsible. This chain uses TRBV7-9 with TRBJ2-1, with TRBD2 matching over 13 bases. The CDR3 is made up of 18 amino acids. Germline CDR1 and CDR2: SEHNR and FQNEAQ (reference sequence). CDR3 in amino acids: CSSSLVSRTSGSYNEQFF. The CDR3 nucleotides are TGTTCCAGCAGCTTAGTCTCGAGGACTAGCGGGAGTTACAATGAGCAGTTCTTC.

This clone appeared a few times. A read error may account for a junction end that differs from germline. Other DNA sequences in the same sample also yield this CDR3. The chain combines TRBV28 with TRBJ2-1; 11 positions agree with TRBD2. Germline V gene lookup returns CDR1 MDHEN and CDR2 SYDVKM. The CDR3 loop spans 15 amino acids. CDR3 in amino acids: CASSLAGGPGNEQFF. The CDR3 DNA is TGCGCCAGCAGTTTAGCGGGGGGGCCGGGTAATGAGCAGTTCTTC. Variable domain in full (rest from reference TRBV28 and TRBJ2-1): DVKVTQSSRYLVKRTGEKVFLECVQDMDHENMFWYRQDPGLGLRLIYFSYDVKMKEKGDIPEGYSVSREKKERFSLILESASTNQTSMYLCASSLAGGPGNEQFFGPGTRLTVL.

The V call is TRBV7-9, the J call TRBJ2-3; 7 bases match TRBD2. Germline V gene sequence: CDR1 SEHNR, CDR2 FQNEAQ (reference sequence). Trimming took 1 base from V and 5 from J; bases not matched to a gene: 9. This CDR3 contains 16 residues. Written as DNA, the CDR3 is TGTGCCAGCAGCTTAGTTTACGGGGGGTTCGGAGATACGCAGTATTTT. It translates to CASSLVYGGFGDTQYF.

The CDR3 protein is CASSLGQSGTDTQYF. The CDR3 DNA is TGTGCCAGCAGCCTGGGACAGAGTGGCACAGATACGCAGTATTTT. The gene calls are TRBV5-4 and TRBJ2-3, with 7 positions matching TRBD1. The V segment lost 4 bases and the J segment 1 base; nucleotides outside the gene matches: 6. Germline V gene data show CDR1 as SGHNT and CDR2 as YYREEE (reference sequence). The CDR3 consists of 15 residues.

The chain employs TRBV29-1 and TRBJ2-7, with a possible D match to TRBD1 (5 bases). This CDR3 contains 14 residues. V lost 8 bases, J lost 3 bases, and 20 bases lay in between. CDR1 is SQVTM, CDR2 ANQGSEA, per germline. The CDR3: CSTPRVQGSYEQYF. CDR3 bases: TGCAGCACCCCCAGGGTCCAGGGAAGCTACGAGCAGTACTTC.

This clone was counted once. This chain connects TRBV6-1 to TRBJ2-3; a weak D match, TRBD2 (6 bases). The V and J ends lost 1 base and 5 bases respectively, with 13 bases between them. The CDR3 is made up of 15 amino acids. CDR1 is MNHNS, CDR2 SASEGT, per germline. The CDR3 region has the DNA TGTGCCAGCAGTGAAGTCTCGGGAGAAGAAGATACGCAGTATTTT. Translating it yields CASSEVSGEEDTQYF.

The chain is built from TRBV5-5 and TRBJ2-1; 8 bases fit TRBD2. This CDR3 is built from 16 residues. Germline V gene data show CDR1 as SGHKS and CDR2 as YYEKEE (reference sequence). The J segment lost 0 bases and the V segment lost 5 bases, leaving 7 bases of the junction unmatched. CDR3 sequence: CASRPTSGSSYNEQFF. CDR3 DNA sequence: TGTGCCAGCAGGCCAACTAGCGGAAGCTCCTACAATGAGCAGTTCTTC.

A few counts support this clone. The chain carries TRBV7-6 and TRBJ2-7; possible D gene TRBD1, 6 bases. This CDR3 has 12 residues. Deletions cut 5 bases from V and 5 bases from J, with 10 bases between. Germline assignment: CDR1 SGHVS and CDR2 FNYEAQ. CDR3 DNA: TGTGCCAGCAGCCGACCAGGGGACGAGCAGTACTTC. Encoded protein: CASSRPGDEQYF.

The chain joins TRBV4-3 to TRBJ2-3; 11 bases match TRBD2. There are 16 residues in the CDR3. In germline, CDR1 is LGHNA, CDR2 YSLEER. The trim removed 1 base at V and 7 bases at J, leaving 7 bases unmatched. As DNA, the CDR3 is TGCGCCAGCAGCCAAGTCACTAGCGGGAGCTCAAATACGCAGTATTTT. Translating gives CASSQVTSGSSNTQYF.

This sequence joins TRBV12-5 and TRBJ2-7; the D gene is possibly TRBD1 (7 bases). Germline assignment: CDR1 LGHNT and CDR2 FRNRAP. This CDR3 is 17 amino acids long. Trimming removed 2 bases from V and 0 bases from J, with 17 bases in between. The CDR3 region has the DNA TGTGCTAGTGGTTTGCTCGCGGGACAGTTTAGCTCCTACGAGCAGTACTTC. Amino acids: CASGLLAGQFSSYEQYF.

The rearrangement joins TRBV9 to TRBJ2-2; the D gene is possibly TRBD2 (5 bases). Germline V CDR1 and CDR2: SGDLS, YYNGEE. The CDR3 runs 13 residues. The V and J ends lost 3 bases and 5 bases respectively, with 8 bases between them. CDR3 sequence: CASSERSTGELFF. The CDR3 DNA is TGTGCCAGCAGCGAGCGGTCAACCGGGGAGCTGTTTTTT.

The rearrangement uses TRBV11-2 and TRBJ2-1, with TRBD2 matching 12 bases. Looked up from germline, CDR1 is SGHAT and CDR2 is FQNNGV. The CDR3 is made up of 16 amino acids. With 4 bases clipped from V and 2 bases from J, the junction kept 3 bases outside the gene matches. The CDR3 loop is CASSSPSGGAYNEQFF. The CDR3 DNA follows: TGTGCCAGCAGCTCCCCTAGCGGGGGGGCCTACAATGAGCAGTTCTTC.

The chain carries TRBV4-3 and TRBJ1-5; the D gene is possibly TRBD1 (5 bases). Germline CDR1 is LGHNA and CDR2 is YSLEER. This CDR3 comprises 15 residues. Trimming took 0 bases from V and 5 from J, leaving 11 bases between them. The CDR3 bases are TGCGCCAGCAGCCAAGATCCCGGGGGGGATCAGCCCCAGCATTTT. Translating it yields CASSQDPGGDQPQHF.

There are a few counts of this clone. The CDR3 sequence is CASSTGTGGTGEQFF. The DNA of the CDR3 is TGTGCCAGTAGTACCGGGACAGGGGGGACGGGTGAGCAGTTCTTC. The chain joins TRBV19 to TRBJ2-1; TRBD1 aligns across 11 bases. This CDR3 region has 15 residues. V gave up 4 bases and J gave up 9 bases; unmatched junction bases: 8. CDR1 is LNHDA and CDR2 is SQIVND in the germline V gene (reference sequence).